The 23 T cell receptor beta chains below come from one sample, sequenced in a study of blood T cell repertoires in COVID-19. Method: immunoSEQ multiplex PCR; TCRdb's copy keeps in-frame clones and lacks some. Counted here are 110,000 to 150,000 clones, about 87% occurring once; the ten biggest clones make up approximately 4%. Material for sequencing was peripheral blood. The source of these receptors is a woman in her thirties or forties with acute or convalescent COVID-19.

The gene calls are TRBV27 and TRBJ1-2; D is unresolved. The germline gives CDR1 MNHEY, CDR2 SMNVEV (reference sequence). The CDR3 has 15 amino acids. Trimming left V 3 bases short and J 2 bases short, with 13 bases between. The CDR3 sequence is CASSLNPDGNYGYTF. The CDR3 DNA reads TGTGCCAGCAGTTTGAACCCCGACGGGAACTATGGCTACACCTTC.

The chain couples TRBV29-1 to TRBJ1-2; unclear D gene. The ends were cut back, 8 bases at V and 1 base at J, with 11 bases in the middle. The CDR3 is 12 residues long. Germline lookup yields CDR1 SQVTM and CDR2 ANQGSEA. CDR3 coding DNA: TGCAGCTTTGCGGTTGATAACTATGGCTACACCTTC. Translation: CSFAVDNYGYTF.

This rearrangement joins TRBV19 to TRBJ2-7; weak D call: TRBD2 (6 bases). The CDR3 length is 12 residues. The V gene's germline CDR1 is LNHDA and CDR2 SQIVND (reference sequence). V was clipped by 4 bases and J by 6 bases, with 10 bases between them. The chain's CDR3 is CASSRDWGEQYF. CDR3 in DNA: TGTGCCAGTAGTAGGGACTGGGGCGAGCAGTACTTC.

The V gene is TRBV28, the J gene TRBJ2-3; 8 nucleotides agree with TRBD2. Germline CDR1 is MDHEN and CDR2 is SYDVKM. The CDR3 consists of 15 residues. V was clipped by 6 bases and J by 6 bases; unmatched bases: 11. The CDR3 DNA sequence: TGTGCCAGCAGCCCCCCGCGGGGGGCCTTGGATACGCAGTATTTT. Its protein is CASSPPRGALDTQYF.

In this sample, this clone turned up a few times. The rearrangement links TRBV11-2 to TRBJ1-5; D unresolved. Germline V gene lookup returns CDR1 SGHAT and CDR2 FQNNGV. Trimming left V 5 bases short and J 4 bases short, with 12 bases between. This CDR3 region has 14 residues. DNA of the CDR3: TGTGCCAGCAGCCCCATCGGGGTGAATCAGCCCCAGCATTTT. Translated, it gives CASSPIGVNQPQHF.

This chain joins TRBV7-9 and TRBJ1-6; 10 bases are shared with TRBD1. CDR1 SEHNR and CDR2 FQNEAQ come from the germline V gene (reference sequence). J gave up 7 bases and V 5 bases, and 5 bases lay outside the gene matches. This CDR3 comprises 15 residues. The CDR3: CASSPRTGGNSPLHF. CDR3 coding DNA: TGTGCCAGCAGCCCGAGGACAGGGGGGAATTCACCCCTCCACTTT.

The chain links TRBV7-9 to TRBJ1-5, with D possibly matching TRBD1 (6 bases). The CDR3 consists of 13 residues. Germline CDR1 reads SEHNR; CDR2 reads FQNEAQ (reference sequence). The V and J ends lost 8 bases and 9 bases respectively, with 17 bases between them. The CDR3 reads CASGATGPGPQHF. In DNA form, the CDR3 reads TGTGCCAGCGGAGCGACAGGCCCCGGGCCCCAGCATTTT.

This chain links TRBV27 with TRBJ1-5; D gene ambiguous. V was cut by 4 bases and J by 2 bases, with 12 bases left in between. The CDR3 spans 15 residues. Germline CDR1 reads MNHEY; CDR2 reads SMNVEV (reference sequence). The CDR3 region is CASSSRTGGNQPQHF. CDR3 in DNA: TGTGCCAGCAGTTCCCGCACTGGAGGCAATCAGCCCCAGCATTTT.

The chain links TRBV30 to TRBJ1-4; D may be TRBD1 (5 bases). From germline, CDR1 is GTSNPN and CDR2 SVGIG (reference sequence). Deletions cut 0 bases from V and 4 bases from J, with 12 bases between. The CDR3 has 15 amino acids. DNA of the CDR3: TGTGCCTGGAGTGTTGGTGGGACTGATAATGAAAAACTGTTTTTT. Its translation is CAWSVGGTDNEKLFF.

This clone was counted a few times. The chain uses TRBV5-4 and TRBJ2-2; a possible D gene is TRBD2 (5 bases). The CDR3 has 16 amino acids. V was shortened by 4 bases and J by 0 bases, with 13 bases between the two germline ends. Germline CDR1 is SGHNT and CDR2 is YYREEE (reference sequence). The CDR3 loop reads CASSRGLITNTGELFF. The CDR3, as DNA: TGTGCCAGCAGCCGTGGACTGATTACGAACACCGGGGAGCTGTTTTTT.

In DNA form, the CDR3 reads TGTGCCAGCAGCTTAGGGGGAACAGGGTACGGTGGCTACACCTTC. Its protein product is CASSLGGTGYGGYTF. The V gene is TRBV7-9, the J gene TRBJ1-2; a weak D match, TRBD1 (6 bases). The germline gives CDR1 SEHNR, CDR2 FQNEAQ (reference sequence). V lost 1 base and J lost 7, with 16 bases in between. The CDR3 is made up of 15 amino acids.

The chain is built from TRBV28 and TRBJ1-1; TRBD1 aligns across 7 bases. V dropped 3 bases and J dropped 4; count of bases not matched to a gene: 14. The germline gives CDR1 MDHEN, CDR2 SYDVKM. The CDR3 is 17 amino acids. CDR3 protein: CASSFRQGRKIGTEAFF. CDR3 bases: TGTGCCAGCAGTTTCCGACAGGGAAGGAAGATCGGCACTGAAGCTTTCTTT.

The chain couples TRBV27 to TRBJ2-7; D is possibly TRBD1 (6 bases). This CDR3 comprises 16 residues. The ends were cut back, 3 bases at V and 0 bases at J, with 15 bases in the middle. The germline CDR1 and CDR2 sequences are MNHEY and SMNVEV (reference sequence). CDR3 DNA sequence: TGTGCCAGCAGTTTTTACGGGACACCAAGCTCCTACGAGCAGTACTTC. Translating it yields CASSFYGTPSSYEQYF.

This chain connects TRBV24-1 to TRBJ1-2, with D possibly being TRBD1 (5 bases). The length of the CDR3 is 12 residues. Germline CDR1 KGHDR, CDR2 SFDVKD. The V and J ends lost 7 bases and 3 bases respectively, with 8 bases between them. This CDR3 is CATSQGDYGYTF. CDR3 DNA sequence: TGTGCCACCAGCCAGGGCGACTATGGCTACACCTTC.

V gene TRBV5-4 combines with J gene TRBJ2-7; perhaps TRBD1 as D (5 bases). The V end was cut by 4 bases, the J end by 3 bases, with 14 bases between. The CDR3 length is 14 residues. The germline gives CDR1 SGHNT, CDR2 YYREEE (reference sequence). CDR3 protein: CASSPGRADYEQYF. In DNA, the CDR3 is TGTGCCAGCAGCCCGGGCAGGGCGGACTACGAGCAGTACTTC.

V and J are TRBV10-3 and TRBJ1-1; the match to TRBD1 covers 9 bases. This CDR3 region has 14 residues. From germline, CDR1 is ENHRY and CDR2 SYGVKD. J was trimmed by 1 base and V by 6 bases; bases with no gene match: 3. The CDR3 sequence is CAIRDRGSNTEAFF. The CDR3 DNA reads TGTGCCATCAGGGACAGGGGATCGAACACTGAAGCTTTCTTT.

The rearrangement joins TRBV28 to TRBJ1-6; 8 positions agree with TRBD1. This CDR3 has 14 residues. Per germline, CDR1 MDHEN and CDR2 SYDVKM. The V and J ends lost 3 bases and 9 bases, in that order; junction bases with no gene match: 4. CDR3 nucleotides: TGTGCCAGCAGTTTGTGGGACAGGCCTTCACCCCTCCACTTT. This codes for CASSLWDRPSPLHF.

J is TRBJ2-1 and V is TRBV19; tentatively, D is TRBD1 (6 bases). CDR3 size: 12 residues. Trimming left V 6 bases short and J 8 bases short, with 11 bases between. The V gene's germline CDR1 is LNHDA and CDR2 SQIVND (reference sequence). DNA of the CDR3: TGTGCCAGTAGACGAACAGGGCATGAGCAGTTCTTC. Translation: CASRRTGHEQFF.

The CDR3 coding sequence is TGTGCCAGCAGTTACTCGTCCCCGAGGTCCTACAATGAGCAGTTCTTC. Residues: CASSYSSPRSYNEQFF. The V gene is TRBV6-6, the J gene TRBJ2-1; D not resolved. Trimming took off 0 bases at V and 1 base at J, with 10 bases between the two ends. There are 16 residues in the CDR3. The germline gives CDR1 MNHNY, CDR2 SVGAGI (reference sequence).

A word on this clone: At one end, the junction sequence differs from germline, possibly due to a read error. This rearrangement joins TRBV7-7 to TRBJ2-2; no reliable D call. Germline CDR1 reads SSHAT; CDR2 reads FNYEAQ (reference sequence). The CDR3 sequence is 13 residues long. The CDR3 is CASSYGYTGELFF. The CDR3 DNA is TGTGCTAGCAGCTACGGGTACACCGGGGAGCTGTTTTTT. The variable domain in full, completed from reference TRBV7-7 and TRBJ2-2, reads GAGVSQSPRYKVTKRGQDVTLRCDPISSHATLYWYQQALGQGPEFLTYFNYEAQPDKSGLPSDRFSAERPEGSISTLTIQRTEQRDSAMYRCASSYGYTGELFFGEGSRLTVL.

This chain uses TRBV11-2 with TRBJ1-1, with D maybe TRBD1 (5 bases). CDR3 length: 13 amino acids. With 1 base removed from V and 6 bases from J, the gap between germline ends came to 9 bases. CDR1 is SGHAT and CDR2 is FQNNGV in the germline V gene. The CDR3 nucleotides are TGTGCCAGCAGCTTAGCGGGGGTCTCTGAAGCTTTCTTT. The encoded protein is CASSLAGVSEAFF.

This clone was found once. V and J are TRBV10-3 and TRBJ1-4, with a weak D call TRBD1 (5 bases). The CDR3 is 12 residues long. Germline-derived CDR1 and CDR2 are ENHRY and SYGVKD. Trimming removed 10 bases from V and 2 bases from J, with 8 bases in between. DNA for the CDR3: TGTGCCACCAGGGCTACTAATGAAAAACTGTTTTTT. This sequence encodes CATRATNEKLFF.

This clone was detected only a few times. This sequence joins TRBV6-5 and TRBJ1-1; a possible D gene is TRBD1 (6 bases). The ends were cut back, 2 bases at V and 0 bases at J, with 10 bases in the middle. Germline V gene data show CDR1 as MNHEY and CDR2 as SVGAGI. CDR3 length: 15 amino acids. CDR3 region: CASSYGTQMNTEAFF. The CDR3 DNA is TGTGCCAGCAGTTACGGGACACAAATGAACACTGAAGCTTTCTTT.